The entry below gives a single T cell receptor (beta chain) sequence along with its context. TCRdb keeps only in-frame clones here, not all; method: immunoSEQ multiplex PCR. The sample has some 80,000 clones, about 88% seen once. The data were taken from a study of OX40 agonist ivuxolimab in advanced cancers. On the study more broadly: It was ivuxolimab, an agonistic anti-OX40 (CD134) antibody, that patients were treated with.

The germline V gene has CDR1 MNHEY and CDR2 SVGAGI. The junction had 3 bases not matched to a gene; V was cut back by 8 bases and J by 6 bases. The CDR3 spans 13 residues. The chain has TRBV6-5 and TRBJ2-1, with 11 bases fitting TRBD2. The sequence was collected from an adult with an advanced solid tumor such as melanoma, head and neck, liver or kidney cancer. Sequencing was performed on CD4+ or CD8+ T cells sorted from blood, taken in a trial of the OX40 agonist ivuxolimab. The CDR3 DNA sequence: TGTGCCAGCGCGGGACTAGCGGCCAATGAGCAGTTCTTC. Its protein is CASAGLAANEQFF.